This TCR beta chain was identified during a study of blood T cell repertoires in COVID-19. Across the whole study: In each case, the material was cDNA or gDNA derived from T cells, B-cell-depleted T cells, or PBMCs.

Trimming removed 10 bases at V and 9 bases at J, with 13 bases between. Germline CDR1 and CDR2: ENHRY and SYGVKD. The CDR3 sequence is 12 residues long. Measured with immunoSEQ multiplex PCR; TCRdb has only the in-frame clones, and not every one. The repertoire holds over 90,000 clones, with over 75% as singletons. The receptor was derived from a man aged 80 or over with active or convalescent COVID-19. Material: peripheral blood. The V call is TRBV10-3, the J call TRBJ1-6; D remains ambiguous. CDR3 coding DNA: TGTGCCACGACCCAGGCGGGTTCACCCCTCCACTTT. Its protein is CATTQAGSPLHF.